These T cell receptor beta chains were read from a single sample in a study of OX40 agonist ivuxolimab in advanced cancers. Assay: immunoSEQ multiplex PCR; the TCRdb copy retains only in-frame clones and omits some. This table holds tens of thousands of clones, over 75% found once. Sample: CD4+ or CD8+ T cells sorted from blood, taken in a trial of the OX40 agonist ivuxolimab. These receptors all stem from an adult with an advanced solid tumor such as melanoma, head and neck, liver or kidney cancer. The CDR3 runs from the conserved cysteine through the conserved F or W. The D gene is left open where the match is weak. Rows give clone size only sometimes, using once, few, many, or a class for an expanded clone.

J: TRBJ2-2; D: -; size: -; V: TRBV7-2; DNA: TGTGCCAGCAGAGGAACGAACACCGGGGAGCTGTTTTTT; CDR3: CASRGTNTGELFF
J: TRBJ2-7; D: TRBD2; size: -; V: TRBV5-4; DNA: TGTGCCAGCAGCTCGGGACTAGCGGTCACTACCTACGAGCAGTACTTC; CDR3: CASSSGLAVTTYEQYF
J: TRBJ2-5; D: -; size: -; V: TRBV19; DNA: TGTGCCAGTAGTATGGGGATACAGGGTTGGGAGACCCAGTACTTC; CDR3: CASSMGIQGWETQYF
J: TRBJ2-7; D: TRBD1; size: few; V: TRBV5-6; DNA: TGTGCCAGCTCGACAGGGACGCTATACGAGCAGTACTTC; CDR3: CASSTGTLYEQYF
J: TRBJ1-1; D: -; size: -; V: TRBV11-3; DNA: TGTGCCAGCAGCCCAACTGCCCAAAACACTGAAGCTTTCTTT; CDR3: CASSPTAQNTEAFF
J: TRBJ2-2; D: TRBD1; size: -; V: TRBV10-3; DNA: TGTGCCATCAGACCGACAGGGGAGCTCGGGGAGCTGTTTTTT; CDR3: CAIRPTGELGELFF
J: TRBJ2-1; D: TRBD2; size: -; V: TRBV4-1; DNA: TGCGCCAGCAGCCAAGACGGGACTAGCGTCGACAATGAGCAGTTCTTC; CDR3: CASSQDGTSVDNEQFF
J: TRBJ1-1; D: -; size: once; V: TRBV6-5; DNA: TGTGCCAGCAGTTACGTGGAGAACACTGAAGCTTTCTTT; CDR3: CASSYVENTEAFF
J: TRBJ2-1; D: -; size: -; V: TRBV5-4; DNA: TGTGCCAGCAGCTTGGAACCAGAGGGGAATGAGCAGTTCTTC; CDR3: CASSLEPEGNEQFF
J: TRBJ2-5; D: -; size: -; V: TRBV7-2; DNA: TGTGCCAGCAGCTCTCAACCGGGACGGACAGAGACCCAGTACTTC; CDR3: CASSSQPGRTETQYF
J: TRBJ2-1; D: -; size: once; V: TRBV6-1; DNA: TGTGCCAGCAGTGAAGGACTACTACCCTCCTACAATGAGCAGTTCTTC; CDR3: CASSEGLLPSYNEQFF
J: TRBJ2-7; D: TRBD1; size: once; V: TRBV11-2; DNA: TGTGCCAGCAGCTCATTCCGGGACAGGGGATACGAGCAGTACTTC; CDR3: CASSSFRDRGYEQYF
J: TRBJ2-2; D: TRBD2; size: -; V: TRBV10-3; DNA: TGTGCCATCAGTTTCGAGCGGGGACGGGAGCTGTTTTTT; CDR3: CAISFERGRELFF
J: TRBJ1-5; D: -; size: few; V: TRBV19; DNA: TGTGCCAGTAGTCAGGGGCCGAGGCAGCCCCAGCATTTT; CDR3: CASSQGPRQPQHF
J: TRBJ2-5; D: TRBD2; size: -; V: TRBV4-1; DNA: TGCGCCAGCAGCCTAAAGATAGCGGGAGTAGTCCAAGAGACCCAGTACTTC; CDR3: CASSLKIAGVVQETQYF
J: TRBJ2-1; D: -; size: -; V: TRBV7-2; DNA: TGTGCCAGCAGCTTAGTCCGGGACTACAATGAGCAGTTCTTC; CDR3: CASSLVRDYNEQFF
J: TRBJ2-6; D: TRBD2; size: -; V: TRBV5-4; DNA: TGTGCCAGCAGCAGCGGGACTAGCGGTCCCTCTGGGGCCAACGTCCTGACTTTC; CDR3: CASSSGTSGPSGANVLTF
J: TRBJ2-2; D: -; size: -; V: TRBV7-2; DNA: TGTGCCAGCAGCTTAGGGGTGGGGGAGCTGTTTTTT; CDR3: CASSLGVGELFF
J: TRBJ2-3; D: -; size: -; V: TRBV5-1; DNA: TGCGCCAGCAGCCTGAACCCGGGTGTTGATACGCAGTATTTT; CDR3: CASSLNPGVDTQYF
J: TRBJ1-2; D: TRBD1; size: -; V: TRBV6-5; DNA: TGTGCCAGCAGTTACGGGACAGGGCAGGGCTACACCTTC; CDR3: CASSYGTGQGYTF
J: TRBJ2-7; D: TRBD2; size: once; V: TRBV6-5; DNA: TGTGCCAGCAGCCCCTTAGCGGGAGTTGGGTACGAGCAGTACTTC; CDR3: CASSPLAGVGYEQYF
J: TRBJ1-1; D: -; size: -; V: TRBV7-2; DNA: TGTGCCAGCAGCAAGGGGGGTTCGAACACTGAAGCTTTCTTT; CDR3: CASSKGGSNTEAFF
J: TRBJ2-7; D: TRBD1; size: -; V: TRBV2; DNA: TGTGCCAGCAGTGAATACCGAGGACAGGGGTCCGAGCAGTACTTC; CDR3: CASSEYRGQGSEQYF
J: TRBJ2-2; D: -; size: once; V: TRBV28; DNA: TGTGCCAGCAGAACGCTGGAATGGACCGGGGAGCTGTTTTTT; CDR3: CASRTLEWTGELFF
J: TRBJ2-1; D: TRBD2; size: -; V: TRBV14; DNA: TGTGCCAGCAGCCAAACCGGGACTAGCGGGAGATTCACCTACAATGAGCAGTTCTTC; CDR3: CASSQTGTSGRFTYNEQFF
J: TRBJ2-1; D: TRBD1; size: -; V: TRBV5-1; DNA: TGCGCCAGCAGCTTGGAACAGGGGCCAAGCAATGAGCAGTTCTTC; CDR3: CASSLEQGPSNEQFF